The clone carrying this T cell receptor (beta chain) was detected only a few times. What it binds is not known. V was pared by 1 base and J by 4 bases, with 10 bases of the junction left unmatched. The CDR3 totals 17 residues. The V gene's germline CDR1 is SGHDT and CDR2 YYEEEE. CD45RO/CCR7/CD25/CD127/CD95/CD27 separated CD4+ naive, central memory, regulatory and stem cell-like memory cells by sorting. The investigators reverse transcribed all of the isolated RNA, so they sequenced expressed TCRB transcripts. Libraries were prepared by immunoSEQ multiplex PCR; TCRdb keeps only in-frame clonotypes and omits some of them. The sample has 300,000 to 450,000 clones; roughly 13% are singletons. The data originate from a study of beta chain features in type 1 diabetes. Study-wide findings and caveats: Shortening that was moderate but significant affected the TCRB CDR3s of Type 1 diabetes patients in all four CD4+ subsets. Individuals with type 1 diabetes displayed fewer insertions and more deletions at VDJ junctions. Using cDNA template may skew counts toward highly expressing activated cells.

The sequenced sample was naive CD4+ T cells from blood. This TCR derives from a woman aged 18-30 years with type 1 diabetes. This sequence joins TRBV5-6 and TRBJ1-1; 10 bases match TRBD1. The CDR3 spells CASSLRGDRGGVTEAFF. DNA for the CDR3: TGTGCCAGCAGCTTGAGGGGGGACAGGGGAGGGGTCACTGAAGCTTTCTTT.